The rows below give T cell receptor beta chains drawn from one sample of a study of T cells after yellow fever vaccination. TCRdb re-analysed the 5' RACE reads in MiXCR, keeping a single row per CDR3 protein. This table holds 150,000 to 200,000 distinct CDR3 sequences, almost 7% found once. The material was CD4+ T cells sorted from PBMCs, obtained about 5 days after the first yellow fever vaccination. These receptors were collected from a man between 18 and 29 years old who received the YFV17D yellow fever vaccine. The conserved cysteine and the conserved F or W are not part of the CDR3 here. For some rows the clone size is stated as once, few or many, or as a class when expanded; others skip it.

clone_size v_call cdr3_aa
many TRBV7-2 ASSGYSGANVLT
. TRBV19 ASSPVRANVLT
many TRBV5-5 ASSLAWGPYNEQF
few TRBV20-1 SARDLGEKLF
. TRBV5-4 ASSLDRVEQF
many TRBV5-1 ASSLPSGGTGELF
few TRBV4-1 ASSQVGRGYVVAYEQY
many TRBV20-1 SARGAVVSTEAF
many TRBV5-1 ASSYGTNTDTQY
many TRBV12-5 ASGFGSRGEKLF
few TRBV15 ATSSFQQAQH
few TRBV12-5 ASTPLWGPQETQY
many TRBV7-9 ASSLALAGGQDTQY
many TRBV19 ASSKGPNTGELF
few TRBV4-3 ASSQEPRGDGYT
few TRBV9 ASSVTGLGTEAF
. TRBV19 ASSSGTSSGTTGELF
few TRBV29-1 SVVLGQAEKLF
few TRBV6-2/TRBV6-3 ASSYSSRGGLGETQY
many TRBV12-3/TRBV12-4 ASSSFGGANTGELF
many TRBV7-2 ASSLARYEQY
many TRBV7-2 ASSIPTSDTDTQY
. TRBV13 ASSPRPDLGEQY
many TRBV19 ASSIQGPVQETQY
few TRBV7-8 ASSSFLAGGDSTDTQY
. TRBV5-1 ASSPPGGELF
. TRBV5-6 ASSPVAGGDTQY
many TRBV5-5 ASSLNPIGGTEAF
. TRBV4-3 ASSQDLPGDSTNEKLF